The 25 T cell receptor beta chains below come from one sample, sequenced in a study of molecular identifiers for immune sequencing clone quantification. From the PCR reads, TCRdb called clonotypes with MiXCR, one entry per CDR3 protein. The data hold approximately 500,000 distinct CDR3 sequences, with less than 30% observed a single time. Source material: naive CD8+ T cells from blood, with Jurkat cell RNA spiked in. Subset reported: FACS-sorted CD8+CD4-CCR7+CD45RA+ naive T cells. Receptors were obtained from a human donor in good health. Some libraries in this study had Jurkat cell RNA spiked in.

Only a few counts were recorded for this clonotype. The J gene is TRBJ2-1, the V gene TRBV4-1; no clear D. Between the trimmed V and J ends, which lost 4 bases and 7 bases, there was a span of 23 bases. Germline V lookup: CDR1 MGHRA, CDR2 YSYEKL. The CDR3 runs 17 residues. This CDR3 is CASSPLGSLGYMNEQFF. CDR3 DNA sequence: TGCGCCAGCAGCCCTTTAGGATCCCTGGGCTATATGAATGAGCAGTTCTTC.

This clonotype was recorded at least ten times. This chain links TRBV20-1 with TRBJ1-1; possibly TRBD1 for D (5 bases). V was pared by 4 bases and J by 0 bases, with 18 bases between. The CDR3 totals 16 residues. Germline loops: CDR1 DFQATT, CDR2 SNEGSKA (reference sequence). As DNA, the CDR3 is TGCAGTGCTAAGTCGACAGACGTCACCATGAACACTGAAGCTTTCTTT. The encoded protein is CSAKSTDVTMNTEAFF.

This clonotype has just a few counts. V is TRBV25-1 and J is TRBJ1-4; unclear D gene. Trimming took 0 bases from V and 8 from J, leaving 10 bases between them. The CDR3 runs 14 residues. Per the germline V gene, CDR1 is MGHDK and CDR2 is SYGVNS. The CDR3 loop is CASSEYIGEEKLFF. The CDR3 DNA reads TGTGCCAGCAGTGAATATATCGGGGAGGAAAAACTGTTTTTT. The full variable domain, completed using reference TRBV25-1 and TRBJ1-4, is EADIYQTPRYLVIGTGKKITLECSQTMGHDKMYWYQQDPGMELHLIHYSYGVNSTEKGDLSSESTVSRIRTEHFPLTLESARPSHTSQYLCASSEYIGEEKLFFGSGTQLSVL.

This clonotype was seen many times. The chain uses TRBV7-9 and TRBJ1-1; D perhaps matches TRBD1 (5 bases). Germline CDR1 is SEHNR and CDR2 is FQNEAQ (reference sequence). V lost 5 bases and J 5 bases, leaving 15 bases between the germline ends. The CDR3 extends over 14 amino acids. CDR3 protein: CASSPQDRYTEAFF. The DNA for the CDR3 is TGTGCCAGCAGCCCCCAAGACAGATATACTGAAGCTTTCTTT.

This clonotype appeared once. Mismatch with germline at one junction end may stem from a read error. The rearrangement links TRBV3-1 to TRBJ2-3, with 9 bases that match TRBD2. Looked up from germline, CDR1 is LGHDT and CDR2 is YNNKEL (reference sequence). This CDR3 contains 16 residues. The CDR3 protein is CASSQERWLAGNTQYF. The CDR3 DNA follows: TGTGCCAGCAGTCAAGAGAGGTGGCTAGCGGGAAACACGCAGTATTTT.

Turning to this clonotype: This clone may be a read error of a much larger clone one base away. V is TRBV25-1 and J is TRBJ2-1; D not certain. Germline CDR1 is MGHDK and CDR2 is SYGVNS. The CDR3 runs 15 residues. CDR3 loop: CASCEYSSSYNEQFF. Written as DNA, the CDR3 is TGTGCCAGCTGTGAGTACTCGAGCTCCTACAATGAGCAGTTCTTC.

The V call is TRBV10-3, the J call TRBJ2-2; 7 positions match TRBD2. The CDR3 is made up of 17 amino acids. V shed 3 bases, J shed 2 bases, and the junction held 9 bases outside the gene matches. CDR1 and CDR2 (germline): ENHRY, SYGVKD. The CDR3: CAISEGLGGKNTGELFF. CDR3 in DNA: TGTGCCATCAGTGAAGGGCTGGGGGGGAAAAACACCGGGGAGCTGTTTTTT.

There are a few counts of this clonotype. This chain's CDR3 is CASSQDQDRGTGELFF. The CDR3 nucleotides read TGCGCCAGCAGCCAAGATCAGGACAGGGGTACCGGGGAGCTGTTTTTT. The chain links TRBV4-3 to TRBJ2-2; 9 nucleotides match TRBD1. V lost 0 bases to trimming and J lost 5 bases; unmatched junction nucleotides: 4. The CDR3 covers 16 residues. The germline CDR1 and CDR2 sequences are LGHNA and YSLEER.

This clonotype has a count of ten or more. The V gene is TRBV7-9, the J gene TRBJ2-2; no reliable D call. Between the trimmed V and J ends, which lost 5 bases and 0 bases, there was a span of 10 bases. The CDR3 totals 15 residues. Germline loops: CDR1 SEHNR, CDR2 FQNEAQ (reference sequence). The CDR3 is CASSPPAPNTGELFF. CDR3 bases: TGTGCCAGCAGCCCCCCAGCCCCGAACACCGGGGAGCTGTTTTTT. The variable domain in full, with the rest retrieved from reference TRBV7-9 and TRBJ2-2, is DTGVSQNPRHKITKRGQNVTFRCDPISEHNRLYWYRQTLGQGPEFLTYFQNEAQLEKSRLLSDRFSAERPKGSFSTLEIQRTEQGDSAMYLCASSPPAPNTGELFFGEGSRLTVL.

The chain is built from TRBV6-5 and TRBJ2-5, with a tentative D call TRBD1 (6 bases). Germline CDR1 MNHEY, CDR2 SVGAGI. The CDR3 is 16 amino acids. Trimming removed 0 bases at V and 1 base at J, with 12 bases between. The CDR3 DNA reads TGTGCCAGCAGTTACTCCAGGGGCTCGCCCCAAGAGACCCAGTACTTC. Translation: CASSYSRGSPQETQYF.

The V and J genes are TRBV12-3 or TRBV12-4 and TRBJ2-3; no definite D call. The CDR3 loop spans 12 amino acids. V was pared by 0 bases and J by 6 bases, with 4 bases between. The CDR3 loop is CASSLAWDTQYF. The CDR3 nucleotides are TGTGCCAGCAGTTTAGCGTGGGATACGCAGTATTTT.

This clonotype came up once. Just one base apart from a much larger clone, this may be a read error. V gene TRBV6-2 or TRBV6-3 combines with J gene TRBJ2-2; D gene uncertain. This CDR3 is 12 amino acids long. V lost 5 bases, J lost 7 bases, and 8 bases lay in between. Germline values: CDR1 MNHEY, CDR2 SVGEGT. The CDR3 sequence is CASSRKFGELFF. CDR3 DNA: TGTGCCAGCAGTAGGAAGTTCGGGGAGCTGTTTTTT.

The chain recombines TRBV12-5 with TRBJ2-1, with D perhaps TRBD1 or TRBD2 (6 bases each). The germline V and J ends were trimmed by 1 base and 5 bases, with 12 bases remaining between them. Germline V CDR1 and CDR2: LGHNT, FRNRAP. There are 15 residues in the CDR3. The CDR3 DNA sequence: TGTGCTAGTGGTTTGGGGGGGGCGTATCACAATGAGCAGTTCTTC. Protein sequence: CASGLGGAYHNEQFF.

This clonotype was detected many times. This chain links TRBV29-1 with TRBJ2-1; 8 bases are shared with TRBD2. Germline assignment: CDR1 SQVTM and CDR2 ANQGSEA. Trimming took 5 bases from V and 10 from J; bases not matched to a gene: 7. The CDR3 length is 12 residues. CDR3 region: CSVMSGRGEQFF. CDR3 sequence (DNA): TGCAGCGTTATGAGCGGGAGAGGAGAGCAGTTCTTC.

The chain couples TRBV10-1 to TRBJ2-7; D gene uncertain. The V gene lost 4 bases and the J gene lost 2 bases, with 9 bases spanning the gap. Germline lookup yields CDR1 WNHNN and CDR2 SYGVQD (reference sequence). The CDR3 runs to 13 residues. The CDR3 DNA sequence: TGCGCCAGCAGTGCCGGCGCAACCTACGAGCAGTACTTC. Protein: CASSAGATYEQYF.

This clonotype was seen only a few times. The rearrangement joins TRBV7-9 to TRBJ1-5, with D unclear. V was trimmed by 1 base and J by 9 bases, leaving 10 bases between them. CDR3 size: 13 residues. Germline V lookup: CDR1 SEHNR, CDR2 FQNEAQ (reference sequence). The CDR3 protein is CASSLESLAPQHF. CDR3 DNA sequence: TGTGCCAGCAGCTTAGAATCTTTGGCGCCCCAGCATTTT.

In its sample, this clonotype was seen a few times. This chain uses TRBV7-6 with TRBJ2-2; no clear D gene. Germline assignment: CDR1 SGHVS and CDR2 FNYEAQ. Deletions cut 8 bases from V and 7 bases from J, with 17 bases between. This CDR3 is 14 amino acids long. CDR3 loop: CASSVGLGNGELFF. CDR3 DNA: TGTGCCAGCTCTGTTGGGCTGGGGAACGGGGAGCTGTTTTTT.

This chain links TRBV28 with TRBJ1-5; D is perhaps TRBD1 (6 bases). Deletions cut 3 bases from V and 7 bases from J, with 19 bases between. From germline, CDR1 is MDHEN and CDR2 SYDVKM. The CDR3 consists of 16 residues. The CDR3 here is CASSLGTTVAGQPQHF. CDR3 bases: TGTGCCAGCAGTTTGGGGACAACCGTAGCAGGGCAGCCCCAGCATTTT.

As concerns this clonotype: This may come from a read error, since a much larger clone is one base off. Since no conserved phenylalanine or tryptophan closes the CDR3, a read error is the likely cause. This chain connects TRBV30 to TRBJ2-7; the match to TRBD2 covers 10 bases. The CDR3 has 14 amino acids. Per germline, CDR1 GTSNPN and CDR2 SVGIG (reference sequence). V lost 2 bases and J lost 5; bases outside the gene matches: 6. CDR3 loop: CAWSPTSGVDEQYL. CDR3 in DNA: TGTGCCTGGAGTCCAACTAGCGGGGTGGACGAGCAGTACCTC.

This clonotype was seen at least ten times. The rearrangement joins TRBV4-1 to TRBJ1-1; D is unclear. V lost 1 base and J 0 bases, leaving 6 bases between the germline ends. Germline CDR1 MGHRA, CDR2 YSYEKL. This CDR3 region has 14 residues. Written as DNA, the CDR3 is TGCGCCAGCAGCCAAGTACAGCTGAACACTGAAGCTTTCTTT. This codes for CASSQVQLNTEAFF.

Points on this clonotype: Possible read error: a much larger clone is one base away. This chain uses TRBV29-1 with TRBJ2-3; tentatively, D is TRBD1 (8 bases). The germline gives CDR1 SQVTM, CDR2 ANQGSEA. There are 15 residues in the CDR3. Trimming took off 7 bases at V and 2 bases at J, with 19 bases between the two ends. The CDR3 reads CSAVQGGPLTDTQYF. The CDR3 DNA follows: TGCAGCGCGGTACAGGGGGGGCCTCTCACAGATACGCAGTATTTT.

In this sample, this clonotype turned up a few times. DNA of the CDR3: TGTGCCAGCAGCTTATATTCCCAGGGTGAAAAACTGTTTTTT. Translated, it gives CASSLYSQGEKLFF. The V call is TRBV7-9, the J call TRBJ1-4; tentatively, D is TRBD1 (5 bases). CDR3 length equals 14 residues. Germline V gene data show CDR1 as SEHNR and CDR2 as FQNEAQ (reference sequence). The ends were cut back, 2 bases at V and 7 bases at J, with 11 bases in the middle.

The chain combines TRBV6-5 with TRBJ2-3, with D tentatively TRBD1 or TRBD2 (5 bases each). There are 15 residues in the CDR3. From germline, CDR1 is MNHEY and CDR2 SVGAGI. Trimming stripped 1 base from V and 3 bases from J, with 11 bases between. CDR3: CASSYFPGPTDTQYF. CDR3 nucleotide sequence: TGTGCCAGCAGTTACTTTCCGGGGCCGACAGATACGCAGTATTTT.

This clonotype showed up just a few times. V is TRBV9 and J is TRBJ2-3; D remains ambiguous. This CDR3 is built from 14 residues. The V gene lost 0 bases and the J gene lost 5 bases, with 10 bases spanning the gap. Per the germline V gene, CDR1 is SGDLS and CDR2 is YYNGEE. CDR3 region: CASSVVGFGDTQYF. CDR3 nucleotide sequence: TGTGCCAGCAGCGTAGTGGGTTTTGGAGATACGCAGTATTTT.

This clonotype appeared many times. This chain connects TRBV12-3 or TRBV12-4 to TRBJ1-1; no definite D call. V shed 3 bases and J shed 3 bases, with 11 bases lying between them. This CDR3 contains 14 residues. CDR3 residues: CASSFLAGDTEAFF. The CDR3 DNA reads TGTGCCAGCAGTTTTTTAGCTGGGGACACTGAAGCTTTCTTT.